This TCR beta chain was recorded in a study of blood T cell repertoires in COVID-19. The repertoire was sequenced with immunoSEQ multiplex PCR; TCRdb's copy has only in-frame clones and lacks some. The sample lists 200,000 or so clones; approximately 90% were seen once. J was trimmed by 4 bases and V by 1 base; bases with no gene match: 12. Germline V gene lookup returns CDR1 MNHEY and CDR2 SMNVEV (reference sequence). The CDR3 contains 18 residues. Sequencing used peripheral blood. V gene TRBV27 combines with J gene TRBJ2-5; TRBD1 aligns across 10 bases. This sequence originates from a man aged 25-45 years with COVID-19, enrolled during active disease. CDR3 coding DNA: TGTGCCAGCAGTTTATTCCCCCGTACCGGGACAGGGGTAGAGACCCAGTACTTC. Translated, it gives CASSLFPRTGTGVETQYF.